This is a list of T cell receptor beta chains from one sample in a study of OX40 agonist ivuxolimab in advanced cancers. Clones were sequenced by immunoSEQ multiplex PCR, and TCRdb holds only the in-frame ones, with some missing. This sample has about 45,000 clones, with less than 95% found just once. The sequences come from CD4+ or CD8+ T cells sorted from blood, collected in a trial of the OX40 agonist ivuxolimab. These receptors were collected from an adult with an advanced solid tumor such as melanoma, head and neck, liver or kidney cancer. Each CDR3 is given with its conserved first and last residue. A D gene is named only where the DNA matches it firmly. Size tells how often a clone was seen (once, few, many) or the class of an expanded clone, and some rows leave it out.

cdr3_nt	cdr3_aa	clone_size	d_call	v_call	j_call
TGTGCCAGCAGTTCCCAGGGGGATCAGACCCAGTACTTC	CASSSQGDQTQYF	NA	TRBD1	TRBV6-6	TRBJ2-5
TGCAGCGTTGAAGATTGGAACAGTTCAACTAATGAAAAACTGTTTTTT	CSVEDWNSSTNEKLFF	NA	NA	TRBV29-1	TRBJ1-4
TGTGCCAGCAGTGAAGATAACACCTACGAGCAGTACTTC	CASSEDNTYEQYF	NA	NA	TRBV6-1	TRBJ2-7
TGTGCCAGCAGCTTAGGTCCCCTAGCGGCGAACACCGGGGAGCTGTTTTTT	CASSLGPLAANTGELFF	few	TRBD2	TRBV11-2	TRBJ2-2
TGTGCCAGCAGTTTGTATGGGACAGGGGGCTATACTGCAACTAATGAAAAACTGTTTTTT	CASSLYGTGGYTATNEKLFF	NA	TRBD1	TRBV27	TRBJ1-4
TGTGCCAGCAGTTACTCTGGGGGTTACAATGAGCAGTTCTTC	CASSYSGGYNEQFF	NA	NA	TRBV6-5	TRBJ2-1
TGTGCCAGCAGTTTTTCAGGGGGCGAAGGGGAAGCTTTCTTT	CASSFSGGEGEAFF	NA	TRBD1	TRBV28	TRBJ1-1
TGTGCCAGCACCCGGACAGGGGGCACAGATACGCAGTATTTT	CASTRTGGTDTQYF	once	TRBD1	TRBV28	TRBJ2-3
TGTGCCAGCAGCGAAACAGGGGGCCTCACTGAAGCTTTCTTT	CASSETGGLTEAFF	NA	TRBD1	TRBV9	TRBJ1-1
TGTGCCTGGAGTGTCCTCGGGACTGAAGCTTTCTTT	CAWSVLGTEAFF	once	NA	TRBV30	TRBJ1-1
TGCGCCAGCAGCCAGTTCTCTAGCGGGAGGTACAATGAGCAGTTCTTC	CASSQFSSGRYNEQFF	NA	TRBD2	TRBV4-1	TRBJ2-1
TGTGCCAGCAGCTTGGGGAGCGGCGACCCCTACGAGCAGTACTTC	CASSLGSGDPYEQYF	NA	NA	TRBV5-4	TRBJ2-7
TGTGCCAGCAGCTTCGGACGCGGAGGAGGCTACACCTTC	CASSFGRGGGYTF	NA	NA	TRBV5-4	TRBJ1-2
TGTGCCAGCAGTCTCTGGACAGGGGGATATGGGGAGCTGTTTTTT	CASSLWTGGYGELFF	once	TRBD1	TRBV7-6	TRBJ2-2
TGTGCCACCAGCAGAGATTCGGGGGCGGGGGAGCAGTACTTC	CATSRDSGAGEQYF	NA	NA	TRBV15	TRBJ2-7
TGTGCCAGCAGCCGTCCTCCAGAGAGGGGCTATGGCTACACCTTC	CASSRPPERGYGYTF	NA	NA	TRBV11-3	TRBJ1-2
TGTGCCAGCAGTTGGGGCGACAGGGCGCACTACGAGCAGTACTTC	CASSWGDRAHYEQYF	once	TRBD1	TRBV6-5	TRBJ2-7
TGCGCCAGCAGCCAAGGGAATGGCAGGGGGCAAAACGAGCAGTACTTC	CASSQGNGRGQNEQYF	NA	TRBD1	TRBV4-1	TRBJ2-7
TGTGCCAGCAGTTCCAGGGGAGGGGGGGAGCTGTTTTTT	CASSSRGGGELFF	NA	NA	TRBV27	TRBJ2-2